The clone carrying this T cell receptor (beta chain) was seen repeatedly, ten times or more. Its antigen is not known. This specimen comes from a study of response to subunit inactivated influenza vaccine. Study results and caveats: Authors suggested seasonal influenza vaccinations each recruit few new T cells.

V was shortened by 5 bases and J by 5 bases, with 9 bases between the two germline ends. CDR1 and CDR2 from the germline V gene are MNHEY and SVGAGI. CDR3 length: 12 residues. TCRdb reprocessed the RT-PCR reads via MiXCR and lists one record per CDR3 protein. Among around 170,000 distinct CDR3 sequences listed, about 10% were seen once. J is TRBJ2-5 and V is TRBV6-5; D gene uncertain. The sequence derives from a man aged 45 to 70 who received an inactivated influenza vaccine. Sequenced here: CD8+ T cells sorted from PBMCs, sampled roughly 24 months after vaccination. The DNA for the CDR3 is TGTGCCAGCAGTCCGGTTGGGGAGACCCAGTACTTC. Translated, it gives CASSPVGETQYF.